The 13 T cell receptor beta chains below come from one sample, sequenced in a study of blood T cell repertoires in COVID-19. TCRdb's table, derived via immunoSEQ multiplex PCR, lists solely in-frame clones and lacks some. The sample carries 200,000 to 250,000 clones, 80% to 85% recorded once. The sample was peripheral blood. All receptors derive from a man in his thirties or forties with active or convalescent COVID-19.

CDR3 nucleotide sequence: TGTGCCAGCAGCGAAGGCGCCGGTCTAGAAACAGATACGCAGTATTTT. Its protein is CASSEGAGLETDTQYF. The chain employs TRBV4-2 and TRBJ2-3; D is unresolved. With 5 bases removed from V and 3 bases from J, the gap between germline ends came to 18 bases. This CDR3 contains 16 residues. CDR1 and CDR2 from the germline V gene are LGHNA and YNFKEQ.

The CDR3 spells CASTSGPFDQPQHF. In DNA, the CDR3 is TGTGCCAGCACCTCTGGGCCCTTTGATCAGCCCCAGCATTTT. This chain uses TRBV6-5 with TRBJ1-5; D remains unclear. The CDR3 has 14 residues. The germline V and J ends were trimmed by 7 bases and 5 bases, with 15 bases remaining between them. Germline values: CDR1 MNHEY, CDR2 SVGAGI.

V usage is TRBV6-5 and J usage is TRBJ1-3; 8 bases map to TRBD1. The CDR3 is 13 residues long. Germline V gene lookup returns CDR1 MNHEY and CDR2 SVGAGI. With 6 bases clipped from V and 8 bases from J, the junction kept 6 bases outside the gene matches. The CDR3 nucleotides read TGTGCCAGCAGGCGGACAGGGATGGACACCATATATTTT. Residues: CASRRTGMDTIYF.

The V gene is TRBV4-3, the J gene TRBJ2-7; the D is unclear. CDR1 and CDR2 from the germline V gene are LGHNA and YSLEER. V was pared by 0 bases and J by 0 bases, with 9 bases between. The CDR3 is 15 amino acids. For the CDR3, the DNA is TGCGCCAGCAGCCAAGATGGAGCAAACTCCTACGAGCAGTACTTC. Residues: CASSQDGANSYEQYF.

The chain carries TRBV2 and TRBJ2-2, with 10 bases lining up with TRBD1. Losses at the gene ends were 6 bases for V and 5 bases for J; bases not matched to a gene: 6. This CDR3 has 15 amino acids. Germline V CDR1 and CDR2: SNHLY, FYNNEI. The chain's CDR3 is CASSQDRGKTGELFF. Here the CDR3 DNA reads TGTGCCAGCAGCCAGGACAGGGGGAAAACCGGGGAGCTGTTTTTT.

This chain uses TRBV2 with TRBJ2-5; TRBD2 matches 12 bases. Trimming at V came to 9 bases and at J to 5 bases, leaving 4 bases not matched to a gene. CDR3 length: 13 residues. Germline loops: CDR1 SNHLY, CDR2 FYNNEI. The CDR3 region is CARRLAGEETQYF. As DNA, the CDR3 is TGTGCCAGGCGACTAGCGGGAGAGGAGACCCAGTACTTC.

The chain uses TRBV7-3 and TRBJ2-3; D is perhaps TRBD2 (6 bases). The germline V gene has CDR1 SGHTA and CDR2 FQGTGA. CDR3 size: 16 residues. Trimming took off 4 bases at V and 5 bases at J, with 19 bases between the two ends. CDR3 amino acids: CASSSPGTFGGDTQYF. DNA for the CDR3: TGTGCCAGCAGCTCCCCCGGGACCTTCGGGGGAGATACGCAGTATTTT.

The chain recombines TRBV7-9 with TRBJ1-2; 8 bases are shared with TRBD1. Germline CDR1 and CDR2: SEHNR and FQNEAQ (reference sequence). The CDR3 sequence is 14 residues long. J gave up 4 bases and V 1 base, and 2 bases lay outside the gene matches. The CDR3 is CASSLGQGTYGYTF. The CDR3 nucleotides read TGTGCCAGCAGCTTAGGACAGGGGACCTATGGCTACACCTTC.

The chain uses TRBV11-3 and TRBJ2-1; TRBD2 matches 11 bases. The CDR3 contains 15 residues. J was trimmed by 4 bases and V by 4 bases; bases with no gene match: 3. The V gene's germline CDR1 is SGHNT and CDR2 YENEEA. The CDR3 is CASSSLAGAYNEQFF. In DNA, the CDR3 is TGTGCCAGCAGCTCACTAGCGGGGGCATACAATGAGCAGTTCTTC. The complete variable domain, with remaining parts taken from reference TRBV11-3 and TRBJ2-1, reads EAGVVQSPRYKIIEKKQPVAFWCNPISGHNTLYWYLQNLGQGPELLIRYENEEAVDDSQLPKDRFSAERLKGVDSTLKIQPAELGDSAVYLCASSSLAGAYNEQFFGPGTRLTVL.

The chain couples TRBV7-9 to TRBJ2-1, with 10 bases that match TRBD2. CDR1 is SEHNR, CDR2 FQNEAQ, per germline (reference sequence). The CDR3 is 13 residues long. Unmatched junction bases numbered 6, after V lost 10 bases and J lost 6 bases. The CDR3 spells CATGLAESNEQFF. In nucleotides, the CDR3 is TGTGCCACCGGACTAGCGGAATCCAATGAGCAGTTCTTC. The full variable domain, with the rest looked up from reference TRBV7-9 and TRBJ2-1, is DTGVSQNPRHKITKRGQNVTFRCDPISEHNRLYWYRQTLGQGPEFLTYFQNEAQLEKSRLLSDRFSAERPKGSFSTLEIQRTEQGDSAMYLCATGLAESNEQFFGPGTRLTVL.

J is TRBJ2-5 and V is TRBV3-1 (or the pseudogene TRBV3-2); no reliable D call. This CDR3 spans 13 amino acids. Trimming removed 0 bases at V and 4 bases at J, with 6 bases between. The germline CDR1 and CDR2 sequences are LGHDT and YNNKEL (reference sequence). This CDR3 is CASSQERGETQYF. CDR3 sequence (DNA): TGTGCCAGCAGCCAAGAGAGAGGAGAGACCCAGTACTTC.

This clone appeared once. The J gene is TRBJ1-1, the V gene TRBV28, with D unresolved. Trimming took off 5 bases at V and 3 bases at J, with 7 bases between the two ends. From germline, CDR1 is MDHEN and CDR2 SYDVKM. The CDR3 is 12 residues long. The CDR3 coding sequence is TGTGCCAGCAGTCTCAGGTACACTGAAGCTTTCTTT. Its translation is CASSLRYTEAFF.

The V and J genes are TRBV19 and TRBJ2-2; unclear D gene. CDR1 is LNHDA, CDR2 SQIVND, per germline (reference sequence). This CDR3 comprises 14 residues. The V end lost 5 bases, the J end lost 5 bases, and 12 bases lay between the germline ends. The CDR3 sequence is CASSPLPPTGELFF. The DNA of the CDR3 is TGTGCCAGTAGTCCCCTCCCCCCGACCGGGGAGCTGTTTTTT.